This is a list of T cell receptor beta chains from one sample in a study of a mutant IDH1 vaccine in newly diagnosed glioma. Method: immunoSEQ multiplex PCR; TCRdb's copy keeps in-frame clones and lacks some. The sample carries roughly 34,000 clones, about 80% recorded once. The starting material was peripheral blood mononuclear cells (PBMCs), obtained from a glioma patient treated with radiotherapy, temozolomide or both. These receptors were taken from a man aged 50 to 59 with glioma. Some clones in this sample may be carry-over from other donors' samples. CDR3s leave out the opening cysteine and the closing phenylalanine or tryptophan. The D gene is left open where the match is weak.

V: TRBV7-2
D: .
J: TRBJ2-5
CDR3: ASSFLAEGGETQY

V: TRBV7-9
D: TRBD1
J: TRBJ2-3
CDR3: ASSEGQGDTDTQY

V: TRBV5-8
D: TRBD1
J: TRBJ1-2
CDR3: ASSPQGENYYGYT

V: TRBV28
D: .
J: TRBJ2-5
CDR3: ASSTPLAQETQY

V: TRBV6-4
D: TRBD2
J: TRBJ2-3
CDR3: ASSDRGTSGSDTQY

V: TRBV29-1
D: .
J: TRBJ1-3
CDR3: SVVPQDHSGNTIY

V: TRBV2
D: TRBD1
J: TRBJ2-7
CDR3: ASSEARTGPYEQY

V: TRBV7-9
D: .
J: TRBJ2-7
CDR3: ASSGRSEPYEQY

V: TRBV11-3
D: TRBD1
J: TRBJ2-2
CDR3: ASSPPGQAETGELF

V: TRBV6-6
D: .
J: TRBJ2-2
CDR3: ASSYSRGTNAGELF

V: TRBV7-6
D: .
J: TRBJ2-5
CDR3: ASSTGFETQY

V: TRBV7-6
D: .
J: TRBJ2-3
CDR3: ASSLAILGTDTQY

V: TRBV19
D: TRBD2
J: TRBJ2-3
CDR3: ASSTLPLAGAGRDTQY

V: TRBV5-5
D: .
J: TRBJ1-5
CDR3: ASSSTGDQPQH

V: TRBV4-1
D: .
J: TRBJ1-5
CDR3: ASSLVAFSSNQPQH

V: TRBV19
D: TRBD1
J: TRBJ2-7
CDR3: ASSTGGFFEQY

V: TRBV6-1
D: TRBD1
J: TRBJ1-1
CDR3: ASSALTGGAEAF

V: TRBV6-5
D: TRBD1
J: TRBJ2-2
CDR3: ASMTGAYTGELF

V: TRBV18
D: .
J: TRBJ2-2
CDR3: ASSPSITGELF

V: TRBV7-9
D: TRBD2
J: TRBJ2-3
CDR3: ANERGTSTDTQY

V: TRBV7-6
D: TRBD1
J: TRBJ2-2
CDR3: ASSSRDRASGELF

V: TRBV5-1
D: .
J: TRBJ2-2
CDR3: ASSLDGPANTGELF

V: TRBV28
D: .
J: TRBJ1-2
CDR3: ASSSTGWDGYT

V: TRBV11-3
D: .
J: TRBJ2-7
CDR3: ASSRTDSYEQY

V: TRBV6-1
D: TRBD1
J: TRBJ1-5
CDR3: ASRETGGRQPQH

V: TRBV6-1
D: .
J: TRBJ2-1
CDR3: ASSEAVTNEQF

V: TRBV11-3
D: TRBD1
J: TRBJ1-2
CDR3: ASSTDRGGGYT

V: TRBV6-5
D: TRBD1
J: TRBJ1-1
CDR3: ASSYSTGDLGEAF

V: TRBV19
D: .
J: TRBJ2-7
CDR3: ASSNISYEQY

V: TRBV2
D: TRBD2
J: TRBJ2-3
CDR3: ASSERAGGGTDTQY

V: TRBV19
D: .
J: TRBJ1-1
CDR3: ASKTDMNTEAF

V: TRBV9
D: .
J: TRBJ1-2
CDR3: ASSPRQTNYGYT

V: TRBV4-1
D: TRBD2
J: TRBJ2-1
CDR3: ASSQAGTSGNEQF

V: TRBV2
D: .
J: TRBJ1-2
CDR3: ASKKGGDYGYT

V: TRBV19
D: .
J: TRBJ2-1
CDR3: ASSGSSYNEQF

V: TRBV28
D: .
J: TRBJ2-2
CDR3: ASSPSGAGTGELF

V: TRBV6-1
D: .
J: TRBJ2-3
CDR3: ASSTTDTQY

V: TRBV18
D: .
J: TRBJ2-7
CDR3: ASSLGLTYEQY

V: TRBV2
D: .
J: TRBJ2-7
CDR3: ATLRDGDYEQY

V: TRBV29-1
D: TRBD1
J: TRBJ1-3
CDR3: SVEWDRDRNTIY

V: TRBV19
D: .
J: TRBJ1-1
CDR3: ASSVPAGQGYSVEAF

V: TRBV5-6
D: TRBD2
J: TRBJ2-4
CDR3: ASSGGEGRNIQY

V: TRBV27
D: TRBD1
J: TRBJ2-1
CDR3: ASSTYRTGGAYNEQF

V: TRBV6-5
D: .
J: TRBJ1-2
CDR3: ASRTPHNYRYT

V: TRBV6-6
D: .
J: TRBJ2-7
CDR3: ASSYSPEGHSYEQY

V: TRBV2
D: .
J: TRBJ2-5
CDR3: ASIPGLGETQY

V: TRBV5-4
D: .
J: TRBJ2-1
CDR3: ASSFVGESYNEQF

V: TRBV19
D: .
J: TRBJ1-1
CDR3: ASSIDLVRGFLTEAF

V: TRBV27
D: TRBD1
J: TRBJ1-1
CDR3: ASSTRDRGSGEAF

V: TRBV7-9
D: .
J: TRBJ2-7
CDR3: ASSLRVDEQY

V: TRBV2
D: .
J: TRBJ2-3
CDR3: ASSESGITDTQY

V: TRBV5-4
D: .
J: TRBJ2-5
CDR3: ASSLEETQY

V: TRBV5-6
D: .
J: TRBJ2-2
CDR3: ASSPWGRNTGELF

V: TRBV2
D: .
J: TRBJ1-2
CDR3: ASKGDSLTYGYT

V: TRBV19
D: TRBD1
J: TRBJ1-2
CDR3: ASNKGAPYGYT

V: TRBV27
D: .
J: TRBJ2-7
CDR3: ASSFVGPSYEQY

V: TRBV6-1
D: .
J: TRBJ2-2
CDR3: ASSESWETGELF

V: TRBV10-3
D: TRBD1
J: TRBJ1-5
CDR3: AISPGQFNQPQH

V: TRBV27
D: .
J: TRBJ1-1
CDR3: ASSSNGYTEAF